The 14 T cell receptor beta chains given below trace back to one sample, sequenced in a study of T cells in localized non-small cell lung cancer. Generated by immunoSEQ multiplex PCR, the TCRdb table keeps only in-frame clones and is missing some. In the table there are about 83,000 clones, 80% of which are singletons. The source was peripheral blood, collected before any cancer treatment. These TCRs come from a female donor over 55 with stage I lung adenocarcinoma.

J is TRBJ1-1 and V is TRBV20-1; D is undetermined. The CDR3 has 11 amino acids. The germline V and J ends were trimmed by 3 bases and 11 bases, with 13 bases remaining between them. CDR1 and CDR2 (germline): DFQATT, SNEGSKA (reference sequence). Written as DNA, the CDR3 is TGCAGTGCTAGGTCCGTGGGAGAGGCTTTCTTT. It specifies CSARSVGEAFF.

V gene TRBV30 combines with J gene TRBJ1-1; D is possibly TRBD1 (5 bases). Germline lookup yields CDR1 GTSNPN and CDR2 SVGIG (reference sequence). The V end was cut by 4 bases, the J end by 0 bases, with 27 bases between. The CDR3 totals 19 residues. The CDR3 here is CAWTSLTMGPEWMNTEAFF. DNA of the CDR3: TGTGCCTGGACTTCTTTGACAATGGGGCCGGAATGGATGAACACTGAAGCTTTCTTT. Full variable domain (missing parts from reference TRBV30 and TRBJ1-1): SQTIHQWPATLVQPVGSPLSLECTVEGTSNPNLYWYRQAAGRGLQLLFYSVGIGQISSEVPQNLSASRPQDRQFILSSKKLLLSDSGFYLCAWTSLTMGPEWMNTEAFFGQGTRLTVV.

This clone was recorded a few times. This chain joins TRBV19 and TRBJ2-7; 8 bases map to TRBD2. The CDR3 consists of 15 residues. The germline gives CDR1 LNHDA, CDR2 SQIVND (reference sequence). Losses at the gene ends were 7 bases for V and 4 bases for J; bases not matched to a gene: 12. CDR3 in amino acids: CASKPGAGGLYEQYF. The DNA of the CDR3 is TGTGCCAGTAAGCCAGGGGCGGGGGGCTTATACGAGCAGTACTTC.

This sequence joins TRBV27 and TRBJ1-2, with 8 bases that match TRBD1. V shed 6 bases and J 3 bases; nucleotides not matched to a gene: 6. Germline CDR1 and CDR2: MNHEY and SMNVEV (reference sequence). The CDR3 is made up of 14 amino acids. CDR3 nucleotides: TGTGCCAGCAGCACCTCGACAGGGGACTATGGCTACACCTTC. Encoded protein: CASSTSTGDYGYTF.

V is TRBV5-1 and J is TRBJ2-7; D remains unclear. The V end lost 3 bases, the J end lost 0 bases, and 10 bases lay between the germline ends. Germline V gene sequence: CDR1 SGHRS, CDR2 YFSETQ. This CDR3 has 14 residues. Here the CDR3 reads CASSSDSTSYEQYF. The CDR3, as DNA: TGCGCCAGCAGCTCAGACTCGACCTCCTACGAGCAGTACTTC.

CDR3 residues: CASRAGQANTEAFF. CDR3 DNA: TGTGCCAGCAGGGCAGGGCAGGCAAACACTGAAGCTTTCTTT. The J gene is TRBJ1-1, the V gene TRBV28; a possible D gene is TRBD1 (5 bases). Trimming shortened V by 6 bases and J by 2 bases, and 13 bases separated the two germline ends. This CDR3 has 14 amino acids. Looked up from germline, CDR1 is MDHEN and CDR2 is SYDVKM. Using reference TRBV28 and TRBJ1-1 for the parts outside the CDR3, the full variable domain is DVKVTQSSRYLVKRTGEKVFLECVQDMDHENMFWYRQDPGLGLRLIYFSYDVKMKEKGDIPEGYSVSREKKERFSLILESASTNQTSMYLCASRAGQANTEAFFGQGTRLTVV.

The rearrangement uses TRBV5-4 and TRBJ1-1; the D gene is possibly TRBD1 (6 bases). There are 15 residues in the CDR3. Germline assignment: CDR1 SGHNT and CDR2 YYREEE (reference sequence). The germline V and J ends were trimmed by 5 bases and 1 base, with 15 bases remaining between them. CDR3 amino acids: CASRLDGQSNTEAFF. In nucleotides, the CDR3 is TGTGCCAGCAGACTCGACGGACAGTCGAACACTGAAGCTTTCTTT.

The genes are TRBV4-3 and TRBJ1-5; D call uncertain. The CDR3 has 13 amino acids. V gave up 0 bases and J gave up 6 bases, with 6 bases separating them. CDR1 is LGHNA, CDR2 YSLEER, per germline. Written as DNA, the CDR3 is TGCGCCAGCAGCCAAGATCATGGTCAGCCCCAGCATTTT. Translated: CASSQDHGQPQHF.

This clone was detected many times. The chain is built from TRBV7-3 and TRBJ2-3, with 10 bases identical to TRBD2. CDR1 SGHTA and CDR2 FQGTGA come from the germline V gene. V was pared by 6 bases and J by 4 bases, with 7 bases of the junction left unmatched. The CDR3 extends over 15 amino acids. The CDR3 nucleotides are TGTGCCAGCAGAAGAGGGACTAGCGAGTCAGATACGCAGTATTTT. This encodes CASRRGTSESDTQYF.

The genes are TRBV19 and TRBJ1-1; no clear D. V was trimmed by 3 bases and J by 5 bases, leaving 16 bases between them. Germline V CDR1 and CDR2: LNHDA, SQIVND (reference sequence). This CDR3 has 15 residues. The CDR3: CASSINLPVGTEAFF. DNA of the CDR3: TGTGCCAGTAGTATTAACCTCCCAGTGGGAACTGAAGCTTTCTTT. Based on the CDR3 plus reference TRBV19 and TRBJ1-1, the full variable domain is DGGITQSPKYLFRKEGQNVTLSCEQNLNHDAMYWYRQDPGQGLRLIYYSQIVNDFQKGDIAEGYSVSREKKESFPLTVTSAQKNPTAFYLCASSINLPVGTEAFFGQGTRLTVV.

J is TRBJ1-5 and V is TRBV19; weak D call: TRBD1 (5 bases). V was trimmed by 1 base and J by 5 bases, leaving 12 bases between them. Germline loops: CDR1 LNHDA, CDR2 SQIVND (reference sequence). The CDR3 is 15 amino acids. The CDR3 spells CASSIVAGNDQPQHF. The DNA of the CDR3 is TGTGCCAGTAGTATAGTGGCAGGGAACGATCAGCCCCAGCATTTT.

The CDR3, as DNA: TGTGCCAGCAGCCAAGATTGGGCCTTCGCTTACAATGAGCAGTTCTTC. Its protein product is CASSQDWAFAYNEQFF. J is TRBJ2-1 and V is TRBV4-2; no clear D gene. This CDR3 is 16 amino acids long. The V and J ends lost 0 bases and 4 bases respectively, with 13 bases between them. CDR1 is LGHNA and CDR2 is YNFKEQ in the germline V gene.

The J gene is TRBJ1-2, the V gene TRBV19; TRBD1 might be the D (6 bases). Germline V gene data show CDR1 as LNHDA and CDR2 as SQIVND (reference sequence). With 5 bases removed from V and 4 bases from J, the gap between germline ends came to 11 bases. The CDR3 runs 13 residues. The CDR3 loop is CASSWTVSYGYTF. In nucleotides, the CDR3 is TGTGCCAGTAGTTGGACAGTTAGCTATGGCTACACCTTC.

This chain joins TRBV7-2 and TRBJ1-1; 9 bases fit TRBD1. Germline loops: CDR1 SGHTA, CDR2 FQGNSA. V trimming: 4 bases; J trimming: 4 bases; junction bases outside the gene matches: 7. The CDR3 totals 15 residues. The CDR3 sequence: CASSSGQGQFTEAFF. CDR3 DNA: TGTGCCAGCAGCTCGGGACAGGGACAATTCACTGAAGCTTTCTTT.